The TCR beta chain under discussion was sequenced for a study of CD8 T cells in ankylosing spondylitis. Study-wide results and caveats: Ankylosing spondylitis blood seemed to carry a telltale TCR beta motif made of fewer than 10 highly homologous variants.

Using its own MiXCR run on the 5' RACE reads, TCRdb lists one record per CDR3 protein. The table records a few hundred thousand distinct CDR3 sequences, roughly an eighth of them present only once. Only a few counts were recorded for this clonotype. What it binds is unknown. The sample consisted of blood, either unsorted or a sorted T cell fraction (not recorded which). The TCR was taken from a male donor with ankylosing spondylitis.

The CDR3 reads CASSSVSLGELFF. In DNA, the CDR3 is TGTGCCAGCAGTTCTGTCTCCCTCGGGGAGCTGTTTTTT. The chain is built from TRBV6-2 or TRBV6-3 and TRBJ2-2; the D is unclear. The germline V and J ends were trimmed by 4 bases and 7 bases, with 10 bases remaining between them. The germline gives CDR1 MNHEY, CDR2 SVGEGT. This CDR3 has 13 residues.